This T cell receptor (beta chain) was sequenced in a study of T cells in Graves' hyperthyroidism and ophthalmopathy. About the research overall: Initial diagnosis, before any treatment, was when peripheral blood was collected.

In this sample, this clonotype turned up many times. The CDR3 totals 16 residues. V dropped 0 bases and J dropped 6; count of bases not matched to a gene: 5. Germline CDR1 and CDR2: SGHAT and FQNNGV. Every diagnosis used clinical symptoms, serum thyroxine and TRAb, thyroid ultrasound and orbital computed tomography. Researchers took RNA transcripts and amplified the TCR beta CDR3 regions from them. Primed by the HTBI set, a first-round RT-PCR was run on the TCR CDR3. TCRdb itself ran the multiplex PCR reads through MiXCR, one entry per CDR3 protein. This repertoire shows under 450,000 distinct CDR3 sequences, less than 20% found once; its top ten account for around 14%.

The rearrangement joins TRBV11-2 to TRBJ1-4, with TRBD1 matching over 9 bases. This TCR came from a woman between 18 and 30 years old with Graves' hyperthyroidism. Sequences were obtained from blood. The CDR3 sequence is CASSLELQGADEKLFF. The CDR3 nucleotides read TGTGCCAGCAGCTTAGAACTACAGGGGGCAGATGAAAAACTGTTTTTT.